This TCR beta chain stems from a study of CXCR3-negative and CXCR3-positive naive CD8 T cells. Study-level information: The libraries together contributed about 135 million TRB reads, each supplying about 1.5 +/- 0.3 million. Study-wide findings and caveats: Naive cells that were CXCR3-negative or CXCR3-positive used TRBV-TRBJ genes alike, while memory cells diverged. Because surface CD5 did not distinguish the naive subsets, TCR strength was inferred from TRB CDR3 properties.

On this clonotype: Antigen specificity is unknown.

CDR1 is DFQATT and CDR2 is SNEGSKA in the germline V gene (reference sequence). The CDR3 length is 16 residues. The TRB libraries of cDNA were built by UMI-labeled 5' RACE. Using the 5' RACE reads, TCRdb records one entry per CDR3 protein without DNA. The repertoire table contains 150,000 or so distinct CDR3 sequences. The TCR sequence derives from a human donor in good health. Some clones in this sample may be carry-over from other donors' samples. This chain joins TRBV20-1 and TRBJ2-7; no DNA is available, so the TRBD2 call from TCRdb remains unchecked. The sample was naive CXCR3- CD8+ T cells from blood. As for subset: CD45RO-CCR7+CD27+CD95- naive CD8+ T cells lacking CXCR3 (TNR3-). The CDR3 region is CSAREASGSASYEQYF.